This TCR beta chain emerged from a study of blood T cells in healthy people across ages. This clonotype was seen more than once but under ten times. The antigen is not known. A second about 6 to 12 cycle PCR used barcoded and J-beta primers. Via MiXCR, TCRdb re-called the 5' RACE reads, giving one row per CDR3 protein. The table includes some 1.8 million distinct CDR3 sequences, roughly two fifths detected once. Study results and caveats: CMV status of donors was unknown, possibly confounding expanded clonotype changes. In long-lived donors, naive CD4+ cell counts and diversity exceeded those of aged donors.

This CDR3 contains 15 residues. Germline V gives CDR1 SGHTA, CDR2 FQGNSA. The germline V and J ends were trimmed by 1 base and 8 bases, with 15 bases remaining between them. V gene TRBV7-2 combines with J gene TRBJ2-1, with a tentative D call TRBD1 (5 bases). Sequencing was carried out using blood. The TCR comes from a human donor in good health. The CDR3 sequence: CASSLVGRVLDEQFF. In DNA form, the CDR3 reads TGTGCCAGCAGCTTAGTAGGCAGGGTTTTGGATGAGCAGTTCTTC. The full variable domain, completed using reference TRBV7-2 and TRBJ2-1, is GAGVSQSPSNKVTEKGKDVELRCDPISGHTALYWYRQSLGQGLEFLIYFQGNSAPDKSGLPSDRFSAERTGGSVSTLTIQRTQQEDSAVYLCASSLVGRVLDEQFFGPGTRLTVL.